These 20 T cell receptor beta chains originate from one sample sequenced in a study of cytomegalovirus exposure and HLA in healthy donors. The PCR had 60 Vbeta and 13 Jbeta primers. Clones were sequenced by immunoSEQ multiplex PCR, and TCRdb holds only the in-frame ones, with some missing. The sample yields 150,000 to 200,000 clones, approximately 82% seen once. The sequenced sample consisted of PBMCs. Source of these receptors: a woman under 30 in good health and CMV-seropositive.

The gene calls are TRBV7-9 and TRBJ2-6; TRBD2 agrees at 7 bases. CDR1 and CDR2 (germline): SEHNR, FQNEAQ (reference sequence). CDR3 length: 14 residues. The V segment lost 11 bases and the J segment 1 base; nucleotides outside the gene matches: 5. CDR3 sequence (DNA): TGTGCCCTCGACGGGGGGTCTGGGGCCAACGTCCTGACTTTC. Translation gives CALDGGSGANVLTF.

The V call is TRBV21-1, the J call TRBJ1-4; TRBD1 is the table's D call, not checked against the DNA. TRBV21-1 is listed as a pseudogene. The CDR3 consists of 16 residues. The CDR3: CASSKDRRAGKEKLFF. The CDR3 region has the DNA TGTGCCAGCAGCAAAGATCGTAGGGCAGGGAAGGAAAAACTGTTTTTT.

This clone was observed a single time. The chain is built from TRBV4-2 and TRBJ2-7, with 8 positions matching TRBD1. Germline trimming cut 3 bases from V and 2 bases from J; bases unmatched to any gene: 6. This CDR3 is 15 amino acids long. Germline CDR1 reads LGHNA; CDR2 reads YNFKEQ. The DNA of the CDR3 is TGTGCCAGCAGCCACTCCGGACAGGGAACCTACGAGCAGTACGTC. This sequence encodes CASSHSGQGTYEQYV.

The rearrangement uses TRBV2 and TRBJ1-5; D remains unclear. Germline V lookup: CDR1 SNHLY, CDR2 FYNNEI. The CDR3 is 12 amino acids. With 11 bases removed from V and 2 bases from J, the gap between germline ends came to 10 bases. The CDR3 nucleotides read TGTGCCGGAGGGTCAGGCAATCAGCCCCAGCATTTT. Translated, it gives CAGGSGNQPQHF.

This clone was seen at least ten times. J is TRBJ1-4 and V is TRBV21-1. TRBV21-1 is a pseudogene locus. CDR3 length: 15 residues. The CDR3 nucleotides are TGTGCCAGCAGCAAAGTTAACAGGGAGGGTGAAAAACTGTTTTTT. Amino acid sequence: CASSKVNREGEKLFF.

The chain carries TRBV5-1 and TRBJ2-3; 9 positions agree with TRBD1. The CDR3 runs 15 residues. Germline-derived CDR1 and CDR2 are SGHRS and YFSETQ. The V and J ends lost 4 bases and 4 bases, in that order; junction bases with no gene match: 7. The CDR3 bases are TGCGCCAGCAGCGGAAACAGGGGGCATCCAGATACGCAGTATTTT. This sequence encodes CASSGNRGHPDTQYF.

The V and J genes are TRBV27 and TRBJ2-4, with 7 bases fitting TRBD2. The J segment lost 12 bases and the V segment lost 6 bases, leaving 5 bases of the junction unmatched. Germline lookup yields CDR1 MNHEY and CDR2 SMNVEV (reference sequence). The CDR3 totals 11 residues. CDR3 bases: TGTGCCAGCAGGAGGGAGGGCAGTCAGTACTTC. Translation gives CASRREGSQYF.

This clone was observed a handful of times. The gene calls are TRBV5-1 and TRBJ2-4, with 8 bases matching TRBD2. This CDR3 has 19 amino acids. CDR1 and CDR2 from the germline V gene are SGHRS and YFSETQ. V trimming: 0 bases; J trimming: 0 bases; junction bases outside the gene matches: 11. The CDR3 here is CASSLGSGGHFLAKNIQYF. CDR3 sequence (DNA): TGCGCCAGCAGCTTGGGGAGCGGGGGTCACTTTCTAGCCAAAAACATTCAGTACTTC.

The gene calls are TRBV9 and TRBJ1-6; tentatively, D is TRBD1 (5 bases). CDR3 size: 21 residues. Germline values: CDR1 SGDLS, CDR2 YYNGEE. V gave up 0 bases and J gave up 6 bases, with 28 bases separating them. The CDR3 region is CASSVEGVGTGEQRFNSPLHF. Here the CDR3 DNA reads TGTGCCAGCAGCGTAGAGGGTGTCGGAACAGGAGAGCAGAGATTTAATTCACCCCTCCACTTT.

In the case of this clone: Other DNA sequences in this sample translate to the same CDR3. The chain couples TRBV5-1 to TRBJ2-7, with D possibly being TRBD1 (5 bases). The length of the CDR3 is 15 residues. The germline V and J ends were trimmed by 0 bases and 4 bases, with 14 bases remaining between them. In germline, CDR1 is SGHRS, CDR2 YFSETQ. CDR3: CASSLGARGIYEQYF. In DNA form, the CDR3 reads TGCGCCAGCAGCTTGGGGGCTAGGGGAATATACGAGCAGTACTTC.

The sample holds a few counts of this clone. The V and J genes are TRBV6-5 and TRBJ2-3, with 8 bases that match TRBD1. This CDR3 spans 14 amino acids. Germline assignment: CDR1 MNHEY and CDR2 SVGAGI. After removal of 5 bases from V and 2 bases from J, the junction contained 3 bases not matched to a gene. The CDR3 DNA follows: TGTGCCAGCAGTCCGGACAGGGCCACAGATACGCAGTATTTT. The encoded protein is CASSPDRATDTQYF.

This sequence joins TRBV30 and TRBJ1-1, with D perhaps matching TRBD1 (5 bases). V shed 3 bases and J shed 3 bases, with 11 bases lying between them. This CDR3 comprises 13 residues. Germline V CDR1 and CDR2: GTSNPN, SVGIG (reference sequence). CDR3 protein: CAWSLGGDTEAFF. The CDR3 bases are TGTGCCTGGAGCCTGGGGGGGGACACTGAAGCTTTCTTT.

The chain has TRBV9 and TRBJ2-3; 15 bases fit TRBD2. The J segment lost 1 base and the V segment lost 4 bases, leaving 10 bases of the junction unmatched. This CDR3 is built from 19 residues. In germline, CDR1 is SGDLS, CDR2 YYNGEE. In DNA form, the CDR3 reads TGTGCCAGCAGCCCGAGAGGACTAGCGGGGGGGCTGGGCACAGATACGCAGTATTTT. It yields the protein CASSPRGLAGGLGTDTQYF.

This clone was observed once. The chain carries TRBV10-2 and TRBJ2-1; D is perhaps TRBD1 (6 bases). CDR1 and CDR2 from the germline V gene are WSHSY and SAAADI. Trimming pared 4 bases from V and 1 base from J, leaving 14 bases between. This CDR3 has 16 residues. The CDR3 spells CASSVLGATSYNEQFF. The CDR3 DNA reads TGCGCCAGCAGTGTCTTGGGGGCCACTTCCTACAATGAGCAGTTCTTC.

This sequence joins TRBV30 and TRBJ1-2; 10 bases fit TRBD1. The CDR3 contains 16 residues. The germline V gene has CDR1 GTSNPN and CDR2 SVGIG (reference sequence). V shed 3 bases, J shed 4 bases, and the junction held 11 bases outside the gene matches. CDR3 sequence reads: CAWRVRQGAVRYGYTF. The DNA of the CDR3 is TGTGCCTGGAGAGTCCGACAGGGGGCGGTCCGCTATGGCTACACCTTC.

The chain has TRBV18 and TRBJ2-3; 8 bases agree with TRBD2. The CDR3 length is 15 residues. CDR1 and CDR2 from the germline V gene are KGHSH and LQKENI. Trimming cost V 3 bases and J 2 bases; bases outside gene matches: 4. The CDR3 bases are TGTGCCAGCTCACCGACTAGCGCGCACACAGATACGCAGTATTTT. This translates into CASSPTSAHTDTQYF.

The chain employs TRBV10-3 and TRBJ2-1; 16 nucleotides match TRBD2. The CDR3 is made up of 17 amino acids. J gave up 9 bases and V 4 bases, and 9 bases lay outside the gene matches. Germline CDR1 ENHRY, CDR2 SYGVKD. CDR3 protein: CAISGGLAGGFESEQFF. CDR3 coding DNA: TGTGCCATCAGTGGGGGACTAGCGGGGGGGTTTGAAAGTGAGCAGTTCTTC.

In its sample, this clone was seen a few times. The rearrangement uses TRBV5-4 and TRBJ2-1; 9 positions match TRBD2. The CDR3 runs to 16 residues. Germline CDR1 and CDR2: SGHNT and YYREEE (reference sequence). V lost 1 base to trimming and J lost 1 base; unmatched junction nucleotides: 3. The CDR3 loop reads CASSLPLAGSYNEQFF. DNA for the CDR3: TGTGCCAGCAGCTTGCCTCTAGCGGGGTCCTACAATGAGCAGTTCTTC.

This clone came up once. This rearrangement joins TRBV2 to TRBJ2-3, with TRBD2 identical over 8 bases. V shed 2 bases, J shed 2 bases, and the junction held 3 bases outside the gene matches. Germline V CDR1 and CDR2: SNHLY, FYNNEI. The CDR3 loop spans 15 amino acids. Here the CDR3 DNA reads TGTGCCAGCAGTGAACTACTAGCGGACACAGATACGCAGTATTTT. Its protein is CASSELLADTDTQYF.

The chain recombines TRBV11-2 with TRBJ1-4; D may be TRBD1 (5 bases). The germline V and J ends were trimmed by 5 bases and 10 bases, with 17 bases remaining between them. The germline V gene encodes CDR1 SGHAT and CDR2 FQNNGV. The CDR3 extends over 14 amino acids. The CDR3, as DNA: TGTGCCAGCAGCCCCTCGGGAGTCGGGGGAAAACTGTTTTTT. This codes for CASSPSGVGGKLFF.